These T cell receptor beta chains were read from a single sample in a study of tumor-infiltrating lymphocytes in oesophageal squamous cell carcinoma. TCRdb recomputed calls from the PCR reads with MiXCR, one row per CDR3 protein. Among fewer than 20,000 distinct CDR3 sequences listed, around 40% were seen once. Sequencing input: blood. These receptors were taken from a female donor with esophageal squamous cell carcinoma. The CDR3 runs from the conserved cysteine through the conserved F or W. A D gene is named only where the DNA matches it firmly. Expanded clones are given a class, and other clones once, few, many or no size at all.

NA	TRBV7-6	NA	TRBJ2-7	CASSLVSSNSYEQYF	TGTGCCAGCAGCTTAGTCTCCAGTAACTCCTACGAGCAGTACTTC
medium-sized	TRBV7-9	TRBD2	TRBJ2-7	CASSPPTGGRLSEQYF	TGTGCCAGCAGCCCGCCCACTGGCGGGAGGTTAAGCGAGCAGTACTTC
NA	TRBV9	TRBD1	TRBJ1-5	CASSPGQVRNQPQHF	TGTGCCAGCAGTCCGGGACAGGTTCGCAATCAGCCCCAGCATTTT
many	TRBV27	NA	TRBJ2-7	CASSLSYDSYEQYF	TGTGCCAGCAGTTTATCGTACGACTCCTACGAGCAGTACTTC
NA	TRBV11-3	NA	TRBJ2-5	CASSLGSPSYNEQYF	TGTGCCAGCAGCTTGGGGAGTCCCTCCTACAATGAGCAGTACTTC
NA	TRBV7-6	TRBD2	TRBJ2-2	CASSATSGSNTGELFF	TGTGCCAGCAGCGCGACTAGCGGGTCGAACACCGGGGAGCTGTTTTTT
once	TRBV20-1	NA	TRBJ1-4	CSARMTNVELRFEKLFF	TGCAGTGCTAGAATGACAAACGTAGAGTTGAGGTTTGAAAAACTGTTTTTT
once	TRBV6-4	NA	TRBJ2-3	CASSRQASPTDTQYF	TGTGCCAGCAGCAGACAGGCAAGTCCGACAGATACGCAGTATTTT
medium-sized	TRBV6-1	NA	TRBJ2-2	CASNRGVGDTGELFF	TGTGCCAGCAATAGAGGGGTAGGGGACACCGGGGAGCTGTTTTTT
NA	TRBV7-3	TRBD2	TRBJ2-7	CASSSLPLSSGSSLDEQYF	TGTGCCAGCAGCTCCCTTCCCCTATCTAGCGGGTCTTCACTCGACGAGCAGTACTTC
NA	TRBV9	NA	TRBJ2-7	CASSVNGGGIVEQYF	TGTGCCAGCAGCGTAAATGGCGGAGGGATCGTAGAGCAGTACTTC